This T cell receptor (beta chain) was captured by sequencing in a study of blood T cells in healthy people across ages. Whole-study findings and limits: There was no known CMV status for donors, so expanded clonotype changes were possibly confounded. Per million T cells, the diversity of TCR beta decreased roughly linearly as age advanced.

With respect to this clonotype: Its antigen is still unknown.

This CDR3 comprises 14 residues. V lost 4 bases, J lost 0 bases, and 5 bases stayed unmatched. Germline V gene sequence: CDR1 DFQATT, CDR2 SNEGSKA (reference sequence). For the second PCR, which ran for roughly 7 to 11 cycles, a sample-barcoded 5' primer and a J-beta primer mix were used. From the 5' RACE reads, TCRdb called clonotypes with MiXCR, one entry per CDR3 protein. Of 550,000 to 700,000 distinct CDR3 sequences in the sample, 25% to 30% are singletons; the top ten hold 18%. The sample taken for sequencing was blood. The chain combines TRBV20-1 with TRBJ2-5; TRBD2 matches 7 bases. The receptor comes from a woman aged 70-85 years in good health. For the CDR3, the DNA is TGCAGTGCTATCCCCGGACTAGACCAAGAGACCCAGTACTTC. Amino acids: CSAIPGLDQETQYF.